Given below is one TCR beta chain in context. Germline CDR1 reads SGHRS; CDR2 reads YFSETQ. There are 14 residues in the CDR3. V was clipped by 4 bases and J by 6 bases, with 13 bases between them. An amount of RNA that ranged from roughly 0.45 to 1 ug was reverse transcribed with random hexamers. With immunoSEQ multiplex PCR, TCR beta CDR3 was amplified across 54 Vbeta and 13 Jbeta. TCRdb ran MiXCR on the immunoSEQ multiplex PCR reads and lists one entry per CDR3 protein. In the table there are about 140,000 distinct CDR3 sequences, 85% to 95% of which are singletons. This entry is derived from a study of CD8 T cells in Susac syndrome. On the study more broadly: The sequenced Susac syndrome patients comprised 5 or 6 with active disease and fewer than ten in remission.

The chain recombines TRBV5-1 with TRBJ2-2; a weak D match, TRBD1 (6 bases). The sample was CD4+ T cells from PBMCs. The sequence came from a human donor with Susac syndrome. The DNA for the CDR3 is TGCGCCAGCAGCGCCGGACAGTCTCCCGGGGAGCTGTTTTTT. As protein: CASSAGQSPGELFF.